The 8 T cell receptor beta chains presented below share a single source sample, sequenced in a study of control samples from healthy donors and cancer patients. The method was immunoSEQ multiplex PCR; TCRdb's version includes in-frame clones alone and lacks a portion of them. Counted here are about 53,000 clones, around 90% occurring once; the ten biggest clones make up 11% to 15%. Sequencing was done on a sample of PBMCs. These receptor sequences come from a man aged 60 to 69 with head and neck cancer.

This chain links TRBV18 with TRBJ1-1; D is possibly TRBD1 (6 bases). Trimming took off 2 bases at V and 5 bases at J, with 15 bases between the two ends. CDR1 is KGHSH, CDR2 LQKENI, per germline. CDR3 size: 15 residues. CDR3 protein: CASSPWGGGRTEAFF. The CDR3 nucleotides are TGTGCCAGCTCACCATGGGGAGGGGGAAGAACTGAAGCTTTCTTT.

The chain has TRBV7-2 and TRBJ2-3; 10 bases are a match to TRBD2. The CDR3 is 16 residues long. Germline CDR1 is SGHTA and CDR2 is FQGNSA. The junction had 1 base not matched to a gene; V was cut back by 0 bases and J by 1 base. This chain's CDR3 is CASSLATSGGTDTQYF. For the CDR3, the DNA is TGTGCCAGCAGCTTAGCAACTAGCGGGGGCACAGATACGCAGTATTTT.

CDR3 in amino acids: CASSLHRGGGTGELFF. CDR3 coding DNA: TGTGCCAGCAGTTTACACAGGGGGGGAGGCACCGGGGAGCTGTTTTTT. This sequence joins TRBV28 and TRBJ2-2; D may be TRBD1 (8 bases). There are 16 residues in the CDR3. Germline-derived CDR1 and CDR2 are MDHEN and SYDVKM. The V end was cut by 2 bases, the J end by 4 bases, with 14 bases between.

The chain carries TRBV7-3 and TRBJ2-1; 10 bases align to TRBD2. CDR1 SGHTA and CDR2 FQGTGA come from the germline V gene. This CDR3 has 15 residues. Losses at the gene ends were 5 bases for V and 6 bases for J; bases not matched to a gene: 7. CDR3 sequence reads: CASSPAGGRGNEQFF. CDR3 bases: TGTGCCAGCAGCCCAGCGGGGGGGCGGGGCAATGAGCAGTTCTTC.

The V call is TRBV30, the J call TRBJ2-2; D is possibly TRBD1 (6 bases). The germline V gene has CDR1 GTSNPN and CDR2 SVGIG (reference sequence). Trimming shortened V by 3 bases and J by 4 bases, and 15 bases separated the two germline ends. The CDR3 is made up of 15 amino acids. The CDR3 coding sequence is TGTGCCTGGAGCTGGGGGCAGGGGAGCACCGGGGAGCTGTTTTTT. Translating gives CAWSWGQGSTGELFF.

The V and J genes are TRBV11-2 and TRBJ1-1; 10 bases line up with TRBD1. CDR3 size: 13 residues. Losses at the gene ends were 5 bases for V and 5 bases for J; bases not matched to a gene: 2. CDR1 and CDR2 from the germline V gene are SGHAT and FQNNGV. DNA of the CDR3: TGTGCCAGCAGCGGACAGGGGGGGACTGAAGCTTTCTTT. Its protein product is CASSGQGGTEAFF.

This chain joins TRBV6-5 and TRBJ2-2; possibly TRBD1 for D (5 bases). This CDR3 comprises 15 residues. The V gene lost 5 bases and the J gene lost 1 base, with 11 bases spanning the gap. Germline V gene data show CDR1 as MNHEY and CDR2 as SVGAGI. In DNA form, the CDR3 reads TGTGCCAGCAGTCGGGCAGGGCTGAACACCGGGGAGCTGTTTTTT. This gives the protein CASSRAGLNTGELFF.

The chain combines TRBV4-1 with TRBJ2-3; D not resolved. Trimming removed 4 bases at V and 3 bases at J, with 14 bases between. Looked up from germline, CDR1 is MGHRA and CDR2 is YSYEKL. The length of the CDR3 is 15 residues. CDR3 region: CASSLRGARTDTQYF. Written as DNA, the CDR3 is TGCGCCAGCAGCCTCCGTGGTGCCCGGACAGATACGCAGTATTTT.